What follows are 27 T cell receptor beta chains derived from one specimen sequenced in a study of T cells in pancreatic ductal adenocarcinoma. Selected pancreatic ductal adenocarcinoma patients had undergone surgery without neoadjuvant therapy. Libraries were prepared by immunoSEQ multiplex PCR; TCRdb keeps only in-frame clonotypes and omits some of them. The sample has roughly 17,000 clones; around nine tenths are singletons. Sequenced input: PBMCs. These receptors came from a human donor with pancreatic ductal adenocarcinoma.

The rearrangement joins TRBV7-2 to TRBJ1-2, with D unclear. V was trimmed by 2 bases and J by 2 bases, leaving 9 bases between them. The CDR3 is 14 residues long. The germline gives CDR1 SGHTA, CDR2 FQGNSA. In DNA form, the CDR3 reads TGTGCCAGCAGCTTATTTGGTCTAAACTATGGCTACACCTTC. It specifies CASSLFGLNYGYTF.

The chain links TRBV7-6 to TRBJ2-7; no firm D call. Germline V gene lookup returns CDR1 SGHVS and CDR2 FNYEAQ. V was trimmed by 5 bases and J by 1 base, leaving 12 bases between them. This CDR3 is 14 amino acids long. CDR3 bases: TGTGCCAGCAGCCAACTGATCGGGTCCTACGAGCAGTACTTC. Amino acid sequence: CASSQLIGSYEQYF.

The chain combines TRBV30 with TRBJ2-1; TRBD1 is a possible D gene (5 bases). The germline gives CDR1 GTSNPN, CDR2 SVGIG (reference sequence). V lost 4 bases, J lost 3 bases, and 7 bases lay in between. The CDR3 runs 12 residues. The CDR3 reads CAWKGDYNEQFF. The CDR3 bases are TGTGCCTGGAAAGGGGACTACAATGAGCAGTTCTTC.

This chain uses TRBV4-3 with TRBJ1-4, with 10 positions matching TRBD1. The CDR3 sequence is 18 residues long. CDR1 LGHNA and CDR2 YSLEER come from the germline V gene. The trim removed 0 bases at V and 8 bases at J, leaving 12 bases unmatched. For the CDR3, the DNA is TGCGCCAGCAGCCAAGATCTAGTGACAGGGGGCGGGGGAGAAAAACTGTTTTTT. Translation: CASSQDLVTGGGGEKLFF.

V usage is TRBV5-4 and J usage is TRBJ2-2, with D maybe TRBD2 (5 bases). Trimming cost V 0 bases and J 5 bases, with 8 bases left between them. The germline gives CDR1 SGHNT, CDR2 YYREEE (reference sequence). There are 14 residues in the CDR3. DNA of the CDR3: TGTGCCAGCAGCTTGGACCTAGCAACCGGGGAGCTGTTTTTT. Protein sequence: CASSLDLATGELFF. The whole variable domain, remainder taken from reference TRBV5-4 and TRBJ2-2, is ETGVTQSPTHLIKTRGQQVTLRCSSQSGHNTVSWYQQALGQGPQFIFQYYREEENGRGNFPPRFSGLQFPNYSSELNVNALELDDSALYLCASSLDLATGELFFGEGSRLTVL.

This clone is a singleton in its sample. This sequence joins TRBV13 and TRBJ2-2, with D unresolved. The CDR3 is 16 residues long. The germline V and J ends were trimmed by 1 base and 0 bases, with 9 bases remaining between them. Germline assignment: CDR1 PRHDT and CDR2 FYEKMQ (reference sequence). This CDR3 is CASSLVGEPNTGELFF. The CDR3 DNA reads TGTGCCAGCAGCTTAGTGGGCGAACCGAACACCGGGGAGCTGTTTTTT.

The chain has TRBV7-9 and TRBJ1-2, with 7 bases aligning to TRBD1. The CDR3 has 14 amino acids. CDR1 and CDR2 from the germline V gene are SEHNR and FQNEAQ (reference sequence). Losses at the gene ends were 1 base for V and 9 bases for J; bases not matched to a gene: 8. The CDR3 sequence is CASSLVGTGQRYTF. The CDR3 DNA reads as TGTGCCAGCAGCTTAGTGGGGACGGGACAGCGCTACACCTTC.

The chain carries TRBV9 and TRBJ1-6; D might be TRBD1 (5 bases). This CDR3 contains 14 residues. CDR1 is SGDLS, CDR2 YYNGEE, per germline. V was pared by 4 bases and J by 3 bases, with 8 bases between. The CDR3 reads CASSSGGYNSPLHF. CDR3 DNA: TGTGCCAGCAGCTCTGGGGGCTATAATTCACCCCTCCACTTT. The full variable domain, its missing parts supplied by reference TRBV9 and TRBJ1-6, is DSGVTQTPKHLITATGQRVTLRCSPRSGDLSVYWYQQSLDQGLQFLIQYYNGEERAKGNILERFSAQQFPDLHSELNLSSLELGDSALYFCASSSGGYNSPLHFGNGTRLTVT.

V usage is TRBV11-2 and J usage is TRBJ1-4; D is perhaps TRBD1 (5 bases). CDR1 and CDR2 from the germline V gene are SGHAT and FQNNGV. V was pared by 3 bases and J by 8 bases, with 19 bases between. This CDR3 contains 16 residues. CDR3 amino acids: CASSLGRGRRREKLFF. In DNA, the CDR3 is TGTGCCAGCAGCTTGGGAAGGGGACGGAGGAGGGAAAAACTGTTTTTT. Supplemented by reference TRBV11-2 and TRBJ1-4, the full variable domain reads EAGVAQSPRYKIIEKRQSVAFWCNPISGHATLYWYQQILGQGPKLLIQFQNNGVVDDSQLPKDRFSAERLKGVDSTLKIQPAKLEDSAVYLCASSLGRGRRREKLFFGSGTQLSVL.

This clone has just one count. CDR3 coding DNA: TGTGCCACCAGCAGAGACCCCGCCAACCCGCTCCACACCGGGGAGCTGTTTTTT. Translation: CATSRDPANPLHTGELFF. The chain has TRBV15 and TRBJ2-2; no firm D call. The V gene's germline CDR1 is LNHNV and CDR2 YYDKDF (reference sequence). Trimming left V 0 bases short and J 3 bases short, with 17 bases between. The length of the CDR3 is 18 residues.

DNA for the CDR3: TGTGCCAGCAGCCAACAGGGGAGTCAGCCCCAGTATTTT. This sequence encodes CASSQQGSQPQYF. The chain carries TRBV7-8 and TRBJ1-5, with TRBD1 matching over 7 bases. The better agreement between TRBJ2-3 and the DNA end casts doubt on the J call. Germline CDR1 is SGHVS and CDR2 is FQNEAQ. CDR3 length: 13 amino acids.

The chain uses TRBV19 and TRBJ1-2; D may be TRBD1 (6 bases). V lost 1 base and J lost 3, with 15 bases in between. This CDR3 spans 16 amino acids. Germline values: CDR1 LNHDA, CDR2 SQIVND (reference sequence). This chain's CDR3 is CASSIARTATDYGYTF. CDR3 in DNA: TGTGCCAGTAGTATAGCTCGGACAGCGACTGACTATGGCTACACCTTC.

The rearrangement joins TRBV7-9 to TRBJ1-2, with D tentatively TRBD1 (6 bases). This CDR3 is built from 13 residues. V was clipped by 4 bases and J by 4 bases, with 10 bases between them. CDR1 and CDR2 (germline): SEHNR, FQNEAQ (reference sequence). CDR3 sequence: CASSSRQVYGYTF. In nucleotides, the CDR3 is TGTGCCAGCAGCTCCCGACAGGTCTATGGCTACACCTTC.

A single count supports this clone. The J gene is TRBJ2-1, the V gene TRBV13; 15 positions match TRBD2. Germline V CDR1 and CDR2: PRHDT, FYEKMQ (reference sequence). Trimming removed 2 bases from V and 2 bases from J; junction bases left unmatched: 10. CDR3 length: 20 residues. CDR3 bases: TGTGCCAGCAGCTTATACTCCCGGACTAGCGGGAGGGCCGCCTACAATGAGCAGTTCTTC. This translates into CASSLYSRTSGRAAYNEQFF.

The chain has TRBV9 and TRBJ1-1; D is undetermined. This CDR3 is built from 14 residues. Per the germline V gene, CDR1 is SGDLS and CDR2 is YYNGEE. V lost 2 bases and J lost 6, with 14 bases in between. The CDR3 here is CASSVVGSPSEAFF. In DNA form, the CDR3 reads TGTGCCAGCAGCGTCGTGGGTTCTCCCTCTGAAGCTTTCTTT.

This chain uses TRBV15 with TRBJ1-2; 7 bases are a match to TRBD1. Germline trimming cut 5 bases from V and 6 bases from J; bases unmatched to any gene: 12. Looked up from germline, CDR1 is LNHNV and CDR2 is YYDKDF (reference sequence). This CDR3 has 15 residues. CDR3: CATSQPFGTANGYTF. CDR3 DNA sequence: TGTGCCACCAGCCAACCCTTCGGGACAGCTAATGGCTACACCTTC.

This sequence joins TRBV27 and TRBJ2-1; tentatively, D is TRBD2 (6 bases). The CDR3 runs to 17 residues. V gave up 0 bases and J gave up 0 bases, with 12 bases separating them. In germline, CDR1 is MNHEY, CDR2 SMNVEV (reference sequence). CDR3 in DNA: TGTGCCAGCAGTTTATCTTTAGCGGCAAGCTCCTACAATGAGCAGTTCTTC. Translating it yields CASSLSLAASSYNEQFF.

The genes are TRBV27 and TRBJ2-7; no clear D gene. The CDR3 runs 12 residues. V lost 4 bases, J lost 3 bases, and 7 bases lay in between. Germline values: CDR1 MNHEY, CDR2 SMNVEV (reference sequence). The CDR3 sequence is CASSSLGYEQYF. Here the CDR3 DNA reads TGTGCCAGCAGTTCCCTAGGCTACGAGCAGTACTTC.

The chain links TRBV6-1 to TRBJ2-3; 10 positions agree with TRBD1. After removal of 6 bases from V and 5 bases from J, the junction contained 8 bases not matched to a gene. Germline V gene sequence: CDR1 MNHNS, CDR2 SASEGT. CDR3 length equals 15 residues. Here the CDR3 reads CASRLDRGNEDTQYF. The CDR3 DNA sequence: TGTGCCAGCAGACTGGACAGGGGGAATGAAGATACGCAGTATTTT.

The chain carries TRBV5-1 and TRBJ2-5; 8 nucleotides line up with TRBD1. CDR1 and CDR2 from the germline V gene are SGHRS and YFSETQ. Unmatched junction bases numbered 7, after V lost 0 bases and J lost 0 bases. The CDR3 contains 17 residues. The CDR3 here is CASSLAGTGAYQETQYF. DNA of the CDR3: TGCGCCAGCAGCTTGGCCGGGACAGGAGCGTACCAAGAGACCCAGTACTTC.

The rearrangement joins TRBV29-1 to TRBJ1-1, with 12 bases fitting TRBD1. Trimming took 5 bases from V and 5 from J; bases not matched to a gene: 3. Germline assignment: CDR1 SQVTM and CDR2 ANQGSEA. The CDR3 is 13 amino acids. The CDR3 bases are TGCAGCGTTTGGGACAGGGGGCGAACTGAAGCTTTCTTT. Encoded protein: CSVWDRGRTEAFF.

This chain links TRBV21-1 with TRBJ1-5; the table's D call, TRBD1, was not checked against the DNA. TRBV21-1 is flagged as a pseudogene. The CDR3 length is 18 residues. CDR3 sequence reads: CASHPTGGYRYSNQPQHF. CDR3 DNA: TGTGCCAGCCACCCGACAGGGGGCTACCGATATAGCAATCAGCCCCAGCATTTT.

This chain uses TRBV28 with TRBJ1-6; D gene uncertain. The V gene lost 7 bases and the J gene lost 3 bases, with 16 bases spanning the gap. Germline lookup yields CDR1 MDHEN and CDR2 SYDVKM. The CDR3 has 16 amino acids. This CDR3 is CASTERRTGYNSPLHF. Written as DNA, the CDR3 is TGTGCCAGCACCGAACGGCGGACGGGCTATAATTCACCCCTCCACTTT. Filled out from reference TRBV28 and TRBJ1-6, the complete variable domain reads DVKVTQSSRYLVKRTGEKVFLECVQDMDHENMFWYRQDPGLGLRLIYFSYDVKMKEKGDIPEGYSVSREKKERFSLILESASTNQTSMYLCASTERRTGYNSPLHFGNGTRLTVT.

The rearrangement links TRBV7-9 to TRBJ2-5, with TRBD1 matching over 8 bases. V shed 0 bases and J 4 bases; nucleotides not matched to a gene: 4. Germline V lookup: CDR1 SEHNR, CDR2 FQNEAQ (reference sequence). The CDR3 runs 15 residues. DNA of the CDR3: TGTGCCAGCAGCTTAGCTCAGGGGGCGAGAGAGACCCAGTACTTC. This codes for CASSLAQGARETQYF.

This clone was seen a handful of times. V gene TRBV2 combines with J gene TRBJ2-3; D tentatively reads TRBD1 or TRBD2 (5 bases each). V dropped 5 bases and J dropped 0 bases, with 9 bases sitting between them. Germline assignment: CDR1 SNHLY and CDR2 FYNNEI. The CDR3 runs to 14 residues. CDR3 sequence reads: CASSPGASTDTQYF. CDR3 bases: TGTGCCAGCAGTCCCGGGGCGAGCACAGATACGCAGTATTTT.

V usage is TRBV7-9 and J usage is TRBJ2-2, with 12 bases identical to TRBD1. Germline CDR1 and CDR2: SEHNR and FQNEAQ (reference sequence). The ends lost 0 bases at V and 3 bases at J; junction bases unmatched: 8. This CDR3 spans 19 amino acids. The CDR3 DNA sequence: TGTGCCAGCAGCTTAGCCGCCCGGGACAGGGGGCCGGACACCGGGGAGCTGTTTTTT. Translated: CASSLAARDRGPDTGELFF. The whole variable domain, remainder taken from reference TRBV7-9 and TRBJ2-2, is DTGVSQNPRHKITKRGQNVTFRCDPISEHNRLYWYRQTLGQGPEFLTYFQNEAQLEKSRLLSDRFSAERPKGSFSTLEIQRTEQGDSAMYLCASSLAARDRGPDTGELFFGEGSRLTVL.

This chain connects TRBV7-8 to TRBJ2-2; D may be TRBD1 (6 bases). The CDR3 loop spans 18 amino acids. Germline V gene data show CDR1 as SGHVS and CDR2 as FQNEAQ. The V gene lost 8 bases and the J gene lost 4 bases, with 26 bases spanning the gap. In nucleotides, the CDR3 is TGTGCCAGCGCCAAGGGTACAGGGTTAAGAACGGGCACCGGGGAGCTGTTTTTT. Translated, it gives CASAKGTGLRTGTGELFF.